Each of the 28 T cell receptor beta chains below was sequenced from the same sample in a study of high-grade serous ovarian cancer treatment subgroups (dated by TCRdb to about 2021). Library preparation used the immunoSEQ multiplex PCR assay. TCRdb's version of the immuneACCESS table is confined to in-frame rearrangements and falls short of the full clone set. An unresolved V gene accounts for under half of the shortfall where checked; the remainder is of unknown origin. The sample has thousands of clones on record, roughly 59% of them singletons. The biggest ten clones account for about 8.8% of the sample. Tumor samples were obtained before definitive surgery or chemotherapy. Input material: tumor tissue. The source of these receptors is a human donor with high-grade serous ovarian cancer.

This rearrangement joins TRBV27 to TRBJ2-7; possible D gene TRBD1, 6 bases. The CDR3 length is 12 residues. CDR1 and CDR2 (germline): MNHEY, SMNVEV (reference sequence). Trimming cost V 7 bases and J 5 bases, with 12 bases left between them. DNA of the CDR3: TGTGCCAGCATATCCAGGGGCCACGAGCAGTACTTC. This codes for CASISRGHEQYF.

This clone occurred a few times. The chain carries TRBV7-8 and TRBJ2-3; 7 bases are a match to TRBD1. V lost 5 bases to trimming and J lost 2 bases; unmatched junction nucleotides: 7. Germline V gene sequence: CDR1 SGHVS, CDR2 FQNEAQ. This CDR3 is built from 15 residues. The CDR3 coding sequence is TGTGCCAGCAGCCGCTACAGGGGACCCACAGATACGCAGTATTTT. Translating gives CASSRYRGPTDTQYF.

This chain uses TRBV30 with TRBJ1-1; D unclear. Trimming took 0 bases from V and 1 from J, leaving 12 bases between them. The CDR3 length is 15 residues. Germline loops: CDR1 GTSNPN, CDR2 SVGIG (reference sequence). This chain's CDR3 is CAWSVRKGRNTEAFF. The CDR3 DNA reads TGTGCCTGGAGTGTACGGAAAGGGAGGAACACTGAAGCTTTCTTT.

The V and J genes are TRBV28 and TRBJ2-3, with 8 bases aligning to TRBD1. Trimming at V came to 6 bases and at J to 8 bases, leaving 13 bases not matched to a gene. The germline V gene has CDR1 MDHEN and CDR2 SYDVKM. This CDR3 is built from 15 residues. CDR3 nucleotides: TGTGCCAGCAGGTATCGGGACAGGCTCCCGGGTACGCAGTATTTT. Translated, it gives CASRYRDRLPGTQYF.

In its sample, this clone was seen a few times. J is TRBJ1-2 and V is TRBV27, with TRBD1 matching over 8 bases. The CDR3 loop spans 16 amino acids. With V trimmed by 9 bases and J by 5 bases, 17 bases remained unmatched. Germline V gives CDR1 MNHEY, CDR2 SMNVEV (reference sequence). The CDR3: CASRGLGAGGGYGYTF. The DNA of the CDR3 is TGTGCCAGTCGCGGCTTGGGAGCAGGGGGCGGGTATGGCTACACCTTC.

The genes are TRBV5-1 and TRBJ2-3, with D tentatively TRBD1 (6 bases). Germline V gives CDR1 SGHRS, CDR2 YFSETQ. V gave up 3 bases and J gave up 4 bases, with 15 bases separating them. The CDR3 has 15 amino acids. The DNA for the CDR3 is TGCGCCAGCAGCTGGGCAGGGGAGCGGCCAGATACGCAGTATTTT. It translates to CASSWAGERPDTQYF.

This clone was picked up one time. This chain uses TRBV7-9 with TRBJ2-1, with D unclear. The V gene lost 1 base and the J gene lost 3 bases, with 1 base spanning the gap. The germline V gene encodes CDR1 SEHNR and CDR2 FQNEAQ (reference sequence). The CDR3 consists of 12 residues. CDR3 in DNA: TGTGCCAGCAGCTTAGTCTACAATGAGCAGTTCTTC. Translation: CASSLVYNEQFF.

The chain combines TRBV9 with TRBJ2-5; 10 nucleotides align to TRBD2. With V trimmed by 0 bases and J by 5 bases, 10 bases remained unmatched. The CDR3 consists of 17 residues. The germline V gene has CDR1 SGDLS and CDR2 YYNGEE. CDR3 coding DNA: TGTGCCAGCAGCGTAGAGGGTAGCGGGGGGATAGGGGAGACCCAGTACTTC. Protein product: CASSVEGSGGIGETQYF.

The chain employs TRBV2 and TRBJ2-3, with TRBD2 matching over 7 bases. Losses at the gene ends were 8 bases for V and 10 bases for J; bases not matched to a gene: 3. Per the germline V gene, CDR1 is SNHLY and CDR2 is FYNNEI. The CDR3 is made up of 10 amino acids. Here the CDR3 reads CASGLDPQYF. In DNA, the CDR3 is TGTGCCAGCGGACTAGACCCGCAGTATTTT.

V gene TRBV11-1 combines with J gene TRBJ1-3, with D possibly TRBD1 on 6 matching bases. The CDR3 sequence is 15 residues long. Trimming took 4 bases from V and 0 from J, leaving 10 bases between them. CDR1 and CDR2 (germline): SGHAT, FQDESV (reference sequence). In DNA, the CDR3 is TGTGCCAGCAGCTCGGGGGCGAGCTCTGGAAACACCATATATTTT. Amino acids: CASSSGASSGNTIYF.

The J gene is TRBJ2-2, the V gene TRBV11-1, with 9 bases fitting TRBD1. V gave up 3 bases and J gave up 6 bases; unmatched junction bases: 5. This CDR3 has 15 amino acids. Germline CDR1 is SGHAT and CDR2 is FQDESV (reference sequence). The CDR3 region is CASSLRGQGAGELFF. For the CDR3, the DNA is TGTGCCAGCAGCTTGCGGGGACAGGGAGCCGGGGAGCTGTTTTTT. Full variable domain (rest looked up from reference TRBV11-1 and TRBJ2-2): EAEVAQSPRYKITEKSQAVAFWCDPISGHATLYWYRQILGQGPELLVQFQDESVVDDSQLPKDRFSAERLKGVDSTLKIQPAELGDSAMYLCASSLRGQGAGELFFGEGSRLTVL.

This clone was detected only once. V usage is TRBV5-1 and J usage is TRBJ1-5; D is unclear. The germline gives CDR1 SGHRS, CDR2 YFSETQ. The V end was cut by 4 bases, the J end by 9 bases, with 14 bases between. The CDR3 extends over 13 amino acids. The DNA for the CDR3 is TGCGCCAGCAGCCCGGGTCCAGCCCTGCCCCAGCATTTT. This sequence encodes CASSPGPALPQHF.

This clone was found a few times. This CDR3 is CSVVGGTNTGELFF. CDR3 nucleotide sequence: TGCAGCGTTGTGGGGGGGACCAACACCGGGGAGCTGTTTTTT. The chain carries TRBV29-1 and TRBJ2-2, with 7 positions matching TRBD2. This CDR3 is built from 14 residues. With 4 bases clipped from V and 2 bases from J, the junction kept 4 bases outside the gene matches. Germline CDR1 SQVTM, CDR2 ANQGSEA.

In this sample, this clone turned up a few times. The chain has TRBV28 and TRBJ2-1, with a weak D call TRBD2 (7 bases). The CDR3 consists of 15 residues. Germline V gene lookup returns CDR1 MDHEN and CDR2 SYDVKM. The ends were cut back, 7 bases at V and 5 bases at J, with 18 bases in the middle. The CDR3: CASKGGVESNNEQFF. The CDR3 DNA follows: TGTGCCAGCAAAGGGGGGGTAGAAAGCAACAATGAGCAGTTCTTC.

This clone is classed as medium-sized. V usage is TRBV7-9 and J usage is TRBJ1-3, with 10 nucleotides matching TRBD1. After removal of 1 base from V and 8 bases from J, the junction contained 14 bases not matched to a gene. There are 18 residues in the CDR3. Germline CDR1 SEHNR, CDR2 FQNEAQ (reference sequence). The CDR3 DNA is TGTGCCAGCAGCTTAGGGTACCGGGACAGGGGTCCTCGGTACACCATATATTTT. Translated: CASSLGYRDRGPRYTIYF.

The chain combines TRBV29-1 with TRBJ2-3, with 14 nucleotides matching TRBD2. This CDR3 region has 15 residues. CDR1 SQVTM and CDR2 ANQGSEA come from the germline V gene. Trimming at V came to 8 bases and at J to 4 bases, leaving 8 bases not matched to a gene. The chain's CDR3 is CSTPGTSGRADTQYF. The CDR3 region has the DNA TGCAGCACCCCCGGGACTAGCGGGAGAGCAGATACGCAGTATTTT.

The chain recombines TRBV6-5 with TRBJ2-5; TRBD2 agrees at 11 bases. The DNA end is more similar to TRBJ2-7, so the J call may be wrong. The length of the CDR3 is 14 residues. Germline V gene data show CDR1 as MNHEY and CDR2 as SVGAGI. Here the CDR3 DNA reads TGTGCCAGCAGCCAACTAGCGGGAGCCCACGAGCAGTACTTC. This encodes CASSQLAGAHEQYF.

V usage is TRBV7-9 and J usage is TRBJ2-7, with 10 nucleotides matching TRBD1. There are 15 residues in the CDR3. The trim removed 5 bases at V and 3 bases at J, leaving 7 bases unmatched. The germline V gene encodes CDR1 SEHNR and CDR2 FQNEAQ (reference sequence). Here the CDR3 DNA reads TGTGCCAGCAGCGCCCGGGACAGGGGCTTCTACGAGCAGTACTTC. It specifies CASSARDRGFYEQYF.

The chain couples TRBV11-3 to TRBJ2-1, with 7 bases that match TRBD2. Germline V CDR1 and CDR2: SGHNT, YENEEA. Trimming took 3 bases from V and 9 from J; bases not matched to a gene: 2. The CDR3 extends over 12 amino acids. CDR3 DNA sequence: TGTGCCAGCAGCTTCCCGGGGGGTGAGCAGTTCTTC. This sequence encodes CASSFPGGEQFF.

The chain is built from TRBV11-1 and TRBJ2-3; possibly TRBD1 for D (5 bases). Germline CDR1 reads SGHAT; CDR2 reads FQDESV (reference sequence). V lost 5 bases and J 5 bases, leaving 8 bases between the germline ends. The length of the CDR3 is 12 residues. CDR3 sequence: CASSLQEDTQYF. The CDR3 region has the DNA TGTGCCAGCAGCCTACAGGAAGATACGCAGTATTTT. Filled out from reference TRBV11-1 and TRBJ2-3, the complete variable domain reads EAEVAQSPRYKITEKSQAVAFWCDPISGHATLYWYRQILGQGPELLVQFQDESVVDDSQLPKDRFSAERLKGVDSTLKIQPAELGDSAMYLCASSLQEDTQYFGPGTRLTVL.

The chain links TRBV30 to TRBJ1-1, with 12 bases matching TRBD1. Germline CDR1 GTSNPN, CDR2 SVGIG (reference sequence). V lost 7 bases, J lost 0 bases, and 15 bases stayed unmatched. The CDR3 has 18 amino acids. CDR3 residues: CAYTLGDRGRLVNTEAFF. The CDR3 nucleotides read TGTGCCTATACCCTTGGGGACAGGGGGCGTTTGGTGAACACTGAAGCTTTCTTT.

The J gene is TRBJ2-3, the V gene TRBV2; D not resolved. CDR1 SNHLY and CDR2 FYNNEI come from the germline V gene. The CDR3 has 13 residues. The V gene lost 6 bases and the J gene lost 1 base, with 8 bases spanning the gap. In DNA form, the CDR3 reads TGTGCCAGCAGCCTGGCGGGCACAGATACGCAGTATTTT. Its translation: CASSLAGTDTQYF. Looking up the rest from reference TRBV2 and TRBJ2-3 gives the full variable domain: EPEVTQTPSHQVTQMGQEVILRCVPISNHLYFYWYRQILGQKVEFLVSFYNNEISEKSEIFDDQFSVERPDGSNFTLKIRSTKLEDSAMYFCASSLAGTDTQYFGPGTRLTVL.

This rearrangement joins TRBV6-5 to TRBJ2-1; 7 positions agree with TRBD1. Germline trimming cut 5 bases from V and 4 bases from J; bases unmatched to any gene: 8. Looked up from germline, CDR1 is MNHEY and CDR2 is SVGAGI. The CDR3 extends over 15 amino acids. CDR3 DNA: TGTGCCAGCAGTCGGCCGACAGGGTTTTACAATGAGCAGTTCTTC. Translation gives CASSRPTGFYNEQFF.

The chain recombines TRBV18 with TRBJ1-1; the D is unclear. V lost 4 bases, J lost 1 base, and 7 bases lay in between. Germline values: CDR1 KGHSH, CDR2 LQKENI. The CDR3 has 13 amino acids. CDR3 DNA sequence: TGTGCCAGCTCACAGGACCAGAACACTGAAGCTTTCTTT. It translates to CASSQDQNTEAFF.

The rearrangement uses TRBV27 and TRBJ1-3; D possibly corresponds to TRBD1 (5 bases). The germline V and J ends were trimmed by 2 bases and 4 bases, with 9 bases remaining between them. The CDR3 runs to 14 residues. CDR1 and CDR2 (germline): MNHEY, SMNVEV (reference sequence). CDR3 in amino acids: CASSLGGFGNTIYF. The CDR3 DNA reads as TGTGCCAGCAGTTTAGGGGGTTTCGGAAACACCATATATTTT.

This chain connects TRBV5-1 to TRBJ1-4; no clear D gene. The CDR3 is 12 amino acids. Trimming shortened V by 0 bases and J by 10 bases, and 7 bases separated the two germline ends. Germline V lookup: CDR1 SGHRS, CDR2 YFSETQ. The CDR3, as DNA: TGCGCCAGCAGCTTGGAGTGGGGAAAACTGTTTTTT. As protein: CASSLEWGKLFF.

This rearrangement joins TRBV29-1 to TRBJ2-1; 10 bases are shared with TRBD1. Germline V CDR1 and CDR2: SQVTM, ANQGSEA. The J segment lost 2 bases and the V segment lost 3 bases, leaving 4 bases of the junction unmatched. The CDR3 has 15 amino acids. The CDR3 region is CSVDRGQGAYNEQFF. CDR3 in DNA: TGCAGCGTTGACCGCGGACAGGGGGCCTACAATGAGCAGTTCTTC.

The genes are TRBV4-3 and TRBJ2-2, with D hard to call. There are 13 residues in the CDR3. Germline assignment: CDR1 LGHNA and CDR2 YSLEER. The ends were cut back, 0 bases at V and 7 bases at J, with 6 bases in the middle. CDR3 nucleotide sequence: TGCGCCAGCAGCCAAGATCGATACGGGGAGCTGTTTTTT. This translates into CASSQDRYGELFF.